This is a list of T cell receptor beta chains from one sample in a study of beta chain features in type 1 diabetes. The method was immunoSEQ multiplex PCR; TCRdb's version includes in-frame clones alone and lacks a portion of them. This table has some 150,000 clones, around 50% appearing once. Sequenced input: Tregs from blood. The receptor set was obtained from a man aged 18 to 29 in good health. Each CDR3 is given with its conserved first and last residue. The order of the fields is V gene, D gene, J gene, clone size, CDR3 DNA, CDR3 protein. The D gene is left open where the match is weak. Expanded clones are given a class, and other clones once, few, many or no size at all.

V: TRBV7-9; D: TRBD1; J: TRBJ2-2; size: .; DNA: TGTGCCAGCAGCCAGGACAGGGGGAGAGGCGGGGAGCTGTTTTTT; CDR3: CASSQDRGRGGELFF
V: TRBV7-2; D: .; J: TRBJ2-7; size: few; DNA: TGTGCCAGCAGCTCCCCGGGGGAGCAGTACTTC; CDR3: CASSSPGEQYF
V: TRBV4-2; D: TRBD1; J: TRBJ1-6; size: .; DNA: TGTGCCAGCAGCCAGGGGGACAGGCGTAGCTCCTATAATTCACCCCTCCACTTT; CDR3: CASSQGDRRSSYNSPLHF
V: TRBV5-6; D: TRBD1; J: TRBJ2-1; size: .; DNA: TGTGCCAGCAGCTCCACCATTGTCCGGAGACAGGGGATGGACAATGAGCAGTTCTTC; CDR3: CASSSTIVRRQGMDNEQFF
V: TRBV7-9; D: .; J: TRBJ2-2; size: .; DNA: TGTGCCAGCAGTCATGACACGAAATTCCCCGGGGAGCTGTTTTTT; CDR3: CASSHDTKFPGELFF
V: TRBV6-5; D: .; J: TRBJ2-7; size: .; DNA: TGTGCCAGCAGTAGCGGGACAGGTTCCTACGAGCAGTACTTC; CDR3: CASSSGTGSYEQYF
V: TRBV4-3; D: .; J: TRBJ2-6; size: .; DNA: TGCGCCAGCAGCCAAGATTGGGGGAGGTCTGGGGCCAACGTCCTGACTTTC; CDR3: CASSQDWGRSGANVLTF
V: TRBV7-2; D: .; J: TRBJ2-3; size: few; DNA: TGTGCCAGCACCCCCGGCCTGGAGGCTGGTACAGATACGCAGTATTTT; CDR3: CASTPGLEAGTDTQYF
V: TRBV28; D: TRBD1; J: TRBJ1-2; size: .; DNA: TGTGCCAGCAGTTCGGGACAGATGGAGCGCTACACCTTC; CDR3: CASSSGQMERYTF
V: TRBV4-1; D: TRBD2; J: TRBJ2-5; size: .; DNA: TGCGCCAGCAGCCAAGGGACTAGCGGGGGGTGGGAGACCCAGTACTTC; CDR3: CASSQGTSGGWETQYF
V: TRBV7-9; D: TRBD2; J: TRBJ2-1; size: .; DNA: TGTGCCAGCAGCCCCCCGGGACTAGCGTACAATGAGCAGTTCTTC; CDR3: CASSPPGLAYNEQFF
V: TRBV5-5; D: TRBD2; J: TRBJ2-5; size: .; DNA: TGTGCCAGCGGGAGGGAGGGGGAGACCCAGTACTTC; CDR3: CASGREGETQYF
V: TRBV7-2; D: .; J: TRBJ2-1; size: few; DNA: TGTGCCAGCAGCCTCGACTCTTCCTCCTACAATGAGCAGTTCTTC; CDR3: CASSLDSSSYNEQFF
V: TRBV5-4; D: .; J: TRBJ2-5; size: .; DNA: TGTGCCAGCAGCTCTGGACAGAAAGAGACCCAGTACTTC; CDR3: CASSSGQKETQYF
V: TRBV4-2; D: .; J: TRBJ2-4; size: .; DNA: TGTGCCAGCAGCCCCGACAGTCTGATCAAAAACATTCAGTACTTC; CDR3: CASSPDSLIKNIQYF
V: TRBV25-1; D: .; J: TRBJ2-2; size: few; DNA: TGTGCCAGCAGTGAAACTTTCCACTCTCGGGGCACCGGGGAGCTGTTTTTT; CDR3: CASSETFHSRGTGELFF
V: TRBV14; D: TRBD2; J: TRBJ2-1; size: .; DNA: TGTGCCAGCAGCACGGGACTAGCGGGGTCTTTAAGCTCCTACAATGAGCAGTTCTTC; CDR3: CASSTGLAGSLSSYNEQFF
V: TRBV7-2; D: .; J: TRBJ1-4; size: .; DNA: TGTGCCAGCAGCCCCCTGGGCGCAACTAATGAAAAACTGTTTTTT; CDR3: CASSPLGATNEKLFF
V: TRBV4-3; D: TRBD2; J: TRBJ2-2; size: few; DNA: TGCGCCAGCAGATTAAGGCTAGCGGGGAACACCGGGGAGCTGTTTTTT; CDR3: CASRLRLAGNTGELFF
V: TRBV21-1; D: .; J: TRBJ2-7; size: once; DNA: TGTGCCAGCAGCAAAAGGGGGATGAACGAGCAGTACTTC; CDR3: CASSKRGMNEQYF
V: TRBV6-5; D: .; J: TRBJ2-4; size: few; DNA: TGTGCCAGCAGTAAACAGGGATCCAAAAACATTCAGTACTTC; CDR3: CASSKQGSKNIQYF
V: TRBV18; D: TRBD1; J: TRBJ1-5; size: .; DNA: TGTGCCAGCTCGGCCGGGACAGGGGGCAATCAGCCCCAGCATTTT; CDR3: CASSAGTGGNQPQHF
V: TRBV7-2; D: .; J: TRBJ2-3; size: .; DNA: TGTGCCAGCAGCTTAAGAAGCGGATCTAGCACAGATACGCAGTATTTT; CDR3: CASSLRSGSSTDTQYF
V: TRBV18; D: TRBD1; J: TRBJ1-6; size: few; DNA: TGTGCCAGCTCACCAGGACCAGGGACAGCTGATTCACCCCTCCACTTT; CDR3: CASSPGPGTADSPLHF
V: TRBV5-4; D: TRBD1; J: TRBJ2-1; size: .; DNA: TGTGCCAGCAGACCGGACAGGATCTACAATGAGCAGTTCTTC; CDR3: CASRPDRIYNEQFF
V: TRBV5-1; D: TRBD2; J: TRBJ2-3; size: once; DNA: TGCGCCAGCAGCTTGGCCGGGACTAGCGGGAGCACAGATACGCAGTATTTT; CDR3: CASSLAGTSGSTDTQYF
V: TRBV4-2; D: TRBD2; J: TRBJ2-1; size: few; DNA: TGTGCCAGCAGCAAGGGAGATAGCGGGAAGTACAATGAGCAGTTCTTC; CDR3: CASSKGDSGKYNEQFF
V: TRBV5-1; D: TRBD2; J: TRBJ2-1; size: few; DNA: TGCGCCAGCAGCCCAAGCGGGGGGTCATACAATGAGCAGTTCTTC; CDR3: CASSPSGGSYNEQFF
V: TRBV7-2; D: TRBD2; J: TRBJ2-5; size: .; DNA: TGTGCCAGCAGCTTAGGTCCTAGCGGGGGGGCTCGGGAGACCCAGTACTTC; CDR3: CASSLGPSGGARETQYF
V: TRBV7-2; D: .; J: TRBJ2-7; size: .; DNA: TGTGCCAGCAGCTGGGTTCATGTGGCGGGTCACGAGCAGTACTTC; CDR3: CASSWVHVAGHEQYF
V: TRBV30; D: .; J: TRBJ1-1; size: few; DNA: TGTGCCTGGAGTCGGGTTTACACTGAAGCTTTCTTT; CDR3: CAWSRVYTEAFF
V: TRBV6-5; D: .; J: TRBJ2-5; size: .; DNA: TGTGCCAGCAGTTACATTAGGGGCGGTGAGACCCAGTACTTC; CDR3: CASSYIRGGETQYF
V: TRBV7-3; D: .; J: TRBJ1-1; size: .; DNA: TGTGCCAGCAGCCCCCGGGCGGGCAGGATAAACACTGAAGCTTTCTTT; CDR3: CASSPRAGRINTEAFF
V: TRBV5-1; D: TRBD1; J: TRBJ2-7; size: .; DNA: TGCGCCAGCAGCCTTGCCGGGACAGGTTTTATGAGGCAGTACTTC; CDR3: CASSLAGTGFMRQYF
V: TRBV28; D: TRBD2; J: TRBJ2-3; size: few; DNA: TGTGCCTCTTCACTAGCGCCAGATACGCAGTATTTT; CDR3: CASSLAPDTQYF
V: TRBV4-3; D: TRBD1; J: TRBJ1-2; size: few; DNA: TGCGCCAGCAGCCAAGATCTGCACAGGGGAGGCTACACCTTC; CDR3: CASSQDLHRGGYTF
V: TRBV19; D: .; J: TRBJ1-6; size: .; DNA: TGTGCCAGTAGTATAAGGGTCGGAGGGCAGGGAGATTCACCCCTCCACTTT; CDR3: CASSIRVGGQGDSPLHF
V: TRBV5-1; D: .; J: TRBJ1-2; size: .; DNA: TGCGCCAGCAGCTCCCGAGTCGTCAGGGGCCAAGTAAACTATGGCTACACCTTC; CDR3: CASSSRVVRGQVNYGYTF
V: TRBV6-5; D: TRBD1; J: TRBJ2-2; size: .; DNA: TGTGCCAGCAGTCCCATCAGGGGGCGAGGGGAGCTGTTTTTT; CDR3: CASSPIRGRGELFF
V: TRBV5-1; D: TRBD2; J: TRBJ2-2; size: .; DNA: TGCGCCAGCAGCTTTGGGACTAGCGCCGGGGAGCTGTTTTTT; CDR3: CASSFGTSAGELFF
V: TRBV27; D: TRBD2; J: TRBJ2-1; size: .; DNA: TGTGCCAGCAGATCGCGGGGGGGAGGGTTTGAGCAGTTCTTC; CDR3: CASRSRGGGFEQFF
V: TRBV19; D: .; J: TRBJ1-2; size: .; DNA: TGTGCCACCTCTCAACAGCTTAACTATGGCTACACCTTC; CDR3: CATSQQLNYGYTF
V: TRBV5-8; D: .; J: TRBJ2-3; size: .; DNA: TGTGCCAGCAGCCCCGGAGCCTATTCAGATACGCAGTATTTT; CDR3: CASSPGAYSDTQYF
V: TRBV19; D: .; J: TRBJ1-1; size: .; DNA: TGTGCCAGTAAGAACAGGGAAAACACTGAAGCTTTCTTT; CDR3: CASKNRENTEAFF
V: TRBV19; D: TRBD1; J: TRBJ1-2; size: few; DNA: TGTGCCAGTAAGGCCCAGGGGGCTTTTGGCTACACCTTC; CDR3: CASKAQGAFGYTF
V: TRBV29-1; D: .; J: TRBJ1-1; size: .; DNA: TGCAGCGTACGCAGGGGGAACACTGAAGCTTTCTTT; CDR3: CSVRRGNTEAFF
V: TRBV30; D: TRBD1; J: TRBJ2-7; size: few; DNA: TGTGCCTGGAGTGTACAAGGGACAGGGGGGAACGAGCAGTACTTC; CDR3: CAWSVQGTGGNEQYF
V: TRBV7-2; D: .; J: TRBJ2-3; size: .; DNA: TGTGCCAGCAGCTTAAGAGCAACCACAGATACGCAGTATTTT; CDR3: CASSLRATTDTQYF
V: TRBV28; D: .; J: TRBJ1-5; size: .; DNA: TGTGCCAGCAGCCTAAGACGGAGTCAGCCCCAGCATTTT; CDR3: CASSLRRSQPQHF
V: TRBV28; D: TRBD2; J: TRBJ2-1; size: .; DNA: TGTGCCAGCAGACTAGCGGGAGGGCCCGCGCAGTTCTTC; CDR3: CASRLAGGPAQFF
V: TRBV6-6; D: TRBD1; J: TRBJ2-3; size: few; DNA: TGTGCCAGCGTTAGTACAGGGGGGGATACGCAGTATTTT; CDR3: CASVSTGGDTQYF
V: TRBV7-7; D: .; J: TRBJ2-1; size: few; DNA: TGTGCTAGCAGCCGTAGCGGTTCTTACAATGAGCAGTTCTTC; CDR3: CASSRSGSYNEQFF
V: TRBV5-1; D: TRBD1; J: TRBJ2-3; size: once; DNA: TGCGCCAGCAACAGGGGGGCTCGCACAGATACGCAGTATTTT; CDR3: CASNRGARTDTQYF
V: TRBV10-3; D: .; J: TRBJ2-2; size: .; DNA: TGTGCCATCACAAGGGGTCCGAACACCGGGGAGCTGTTTTTT; CDR3: CAITRGPNTGELFF
V: TRBV7-2; D: .; J: TRBJ1-2; size: few; DNA: TGTGCCAGCAGCTTAGATGGGGGGACGGGCTATGGCTACACCTTC; CDR3: CASSLDGGTGYGYTF
V: TRBV29-1; D: .; J: TRBJ1-2; size: .; DNA: TGCAGCGCCCCCGACGGAGTTTATGGCTACACCTTC; CDR3: CSAPDGVYGYTF
V: TRBV27; D: .; J: TRBJ1-3; size: .; DNA: TGTGCCACCTCGAGAGCCCCCTCTGGAAACACCATATATTTT; CDR3: CATSRAPSGNTIYF
V: TRBV28; D: TRBD2; J: TRBJ2-7; size: .; DNA: TGTGCCAGCAGGACGGGACTAGCGGGGGGCCCCCCGTCCTACGAGCAGTACTTC; CDR3: CASRTGLAGGPPSYEQYF
V: TRBV19; D: TRBD1; J: TRBJ2-4; size: .; DNA: TGTGCCAGTAGTACGACAGGGGGCGGCAACATTCAGTACTTC; CDR3: CASSTTGGGNIQYF
V: TRBV29-1; D: .; J: TRBJ2-1; size: few; DNA: TGCAGCGAATCTGCCCAGCGGGAGCAGTTCTTC; CDR3: CSESAQREQFF